The rows below give T cell receptor beta chains drawn from one sample of a study of blood T cell repertoires in COVID-19. The protocol was immunoSEQ multiplex PCR, while the TCRdb copy is restricted to in-frame clones and leaves out a portion. Here the sample spans 150,000 to 200,000 clones, approximately 95% being singletons. The sequenced sample consisted of peripheral blood. The receptors stem from a woman in her sixties or seventies with COVID-19, enrolled during active disease. Both conserved end residues are part of each CDR3. The order of the fields is D gene, J gene, V gene, clone size, CDR3 protein, CDR3 DNA. D genes are given only for firm matches. Size is omitted from some rows. Given values are once, few, many or a class for expanded clones.

>-|TRBJ2-7|TRBV7-8|-
CASSLGRHPNEQYF
TGTGCCAGCAGCTTAGGTCGACACCCCAACGAGCAGTACTTC
>TRBD2|TRBJ2-1|TRBV3-1/TRBV3-2|-
CASSLPGGYNEQFF
TGTGCCAGCAGCCTACCGGGGGGATACAATGAGCAGTTCTTC
>TRBD1|TRBJ1-1|TRBV6-5|-
CASSYSGGGMNTEAFF
TGTGCCAGCAGTTACTCAGGGGGCGGGATGAACACTGAAGCTTTCTTT
>TRBD2|TRBJ2-1|TRBV6-2/TRBV6-3|-
CASSSGLAGGSSYNEQFF
TGTGCCAGCAGTTCCGGACTAGCGGGGGGGAGCTCCTACAATGAGCAGTTCTTC
>-|TRBJ1-2|TRBV7-2|-
CASSLDRAYGYTF
TGTGCCAGCAGCTTAGACAGAGCTTATGGCTACACCTTC
>-|TRBJ1-2|TRBV7-2|once
CASSLDATTNYGYTF
TGTGCCAGCAGCTTAGACGCCACTACTAACTATGGCTACACCTTC
>-|TRBJ2-3|TRBV7-9|-
CASSGGTVLDTQYF
TGTGCCAGCAGCGGGGGGACGGTGCTAGATACGCAGTATTTT
>TRBD1|TRBJ1-1|TRBV5-1|-
CASSLAYRGQGGAFF
TGCGCCAGCAGCTTGGCTTACAGGGGCCAAGGGGGGGCTTTCTTT
>TRBD1|TRBJ1-2|TRBV7-2|-
CASSLFRDRGTRGYTF
TGTGCCAGCAGCTTATTTCGGGACAGGGGGACGAGGGGCTACACCTTC
>-|TRBJ2-3|TRBV19|-
CASSSQGADTQYF
TGTGCCAGTAGTAGCCAGGGCGCAGATACGCAGTATTTT
>-|TRBJ1-4|TRBV7-8|-
CASSRGGNEKLFF
TGTGCCAGCAGCCGGGGGGGTAATGAAAAACTGTTTTTT
>-|TRBJ2-5|TRBV11-2|once
CASSSGDGVWQTQYF
TGTGCCAGCAGTTCCGGAGACGGGGTGTGGCAGACCCAGTACTTC
>-|TRBJ1-3|TRBV19|once
CASSGQGRVGNTIYF
TGTGCCAGTAGCGGCCAGGGGAGGGTTGGAAACACCATATATTTT
>-|TRBJ1-3|TRBV15|-
CATSRDRGSGNTIYF
TGTGCCACCAGCAGAGATCGAGGGTCTGGAAACACCATATATTTT
>-|TRBJ1-2|TRBV5-4|-
CASSLVGQNYGYTF
TGTGCCAGCAGCTTGGTTGGACAGAACTATGGCTACACCTTC
>-|TRBJ2-2|TRBV5-1|-
CASSQGSWTGELFF
TGCGCCAGCAGCCAGGGTAGTTGGACCGGGGAGCTGTTTTTT
>-|TRBJ2-1|TRBV14|-
CASSQELAYNEQFF
TGTGCCAGCAGCCAAGAACTGGCCTACAATGAGCAGTTCTTC
>-|TRBJ2-3|TRBV19|-
CASSPGQRTDTQYF
TGTGCCAGTAGTCCAGGACAGCGCACAGATACGCAGTATTTT